These 5 T cell receptor beta chains came from one sample sequenced in a study of blood T cell repertoires in COVID-19. Some clones are missing from TCRdb's copy, which holds only in-frame ones; the method was immunoSEQ multiplex PCR. The sample lists about 390,000 clones, approximately 89% seen once, with about 2% in the top ten. The specimen sequenced was peripheral blood. These receptors were taken from a woman aged 60 to 75 with COVID-19, enrolled during active disease.

The genes are TRBV10-3 and TRBJ1-1, with D maybe TRBD1 (5 bases). Trimming cost V 7 bases and J 0 bases, with 12 bases left between them. Germline V gene data show CDR1 as ENHRY and CDR2 as SYGVKD. The CDR3 length is 14 residues. CDR3 sequence: CAITPTAMNTEAFF. CDR3 coding DNA: TGTGCCATCACCCCGACAGCCATGAACACTGAAGCTTTCTTT.

The chain employs TRBV14 and TRBJ2-7, with a weak D call TRBD1 (5 bases). V was cut by 6 bases and J by 6 bases, with 18 bases left in between. The CDR3 contains 14 residues. The germline V gene encodes CDR1 SGHDN and CDR2 FVKESK. CDR3 DNA: TGTGCCAGCAGTCCGACAGTTGGGTTTCTCGAGCAGTACTTC. It translates to CASSPTVGFLEQYF.

This chain links TRBV12-5 with TRBJ1-3, with D maybe TRBD1 (5 bases). The germline CDR1 and CDR2 sequences are LGHNT and FRNRAP. This CDR3 region has 15 residues. V lost 2 bases and J lost 8, with 16 bases in between. For the CDR3, the DNA is TGTGCTAGTGGTTTGAGGAGGGGACCGGCAGACACCATATATTTT. It translates to CASGLRRGPADTIYF.

The rearrangement joins TRBV6-5 to TRBJ2-7; D possibly corresponds to TRBD2 (5 bases). The V gene's germline CDR1 is MNHEY and CDR2 SVGAGI. Trimming shortened V by 5 bases and J by 4 bases, and 9 bases separated the two germline ends. This CDR3 is built from 12 residues. The CDR3: CASSPRGYEQYF. For the CDR3, the DNA is TGTGCCAGCAGTCCCCGGGGTTACGAGCAGTACTTC.

The rearrangement links TRBV18 to TRBJ1-5; 7 positions match TRBD1. The germline V gene encodes CDR1 KGHSH and CDR2 LQKENI. This CDR3 contains 16 residues. With V trimmed by 3 bases and J by 5 bases, 10 bases remained unmatched. Here the CDR3 reads CASSPTRDSAHQPQHF. CDR3 coding DNA: TGTGCCAGCTCACCTACCCGGGACAGCGCCCATCAGCCCCAGCATTTT.